These 15 T cell receptor beta chains were sequenced from one sample in a study of cytomegalovirus exposure and HLA in healthy donors. Primers for the PCR totalled 60 Vbeta and 13 Jbeta. Sequenced by immunoSEQ multiplex PCR; TCRdb stores in-frame clones only, minus some. The table lists roughly 72,000 clones, over 70% of them singletons. Specimen: PBMCs. These receptors all stem from a human donor in good health.

The chain couples TRBV5-1 to TRBJ2-5; 8 nucleotides match TRBD1. Germline lookup yields CDR1 SGHRS and CDR2 YFSETQ. V was pared by 7 bases and J by 2 bases, with 10 bases of the junction left unmatched. The CDR3 is made up of 15 amino acids. The CDR3 spells CASSQGAGRQETQYF. For the CDR3, the DNA is TGCGCCAGCTCTCAGGGGGCAGGTCGACAAGAGACCCAGTACTTC.

V and J are TRBV5-6 and TRBJ1-3, with 8 positions matching TRBD1. V lost 2 bases to trimming and J lost 1 base; unmatched junction nucleotides: 2. Germline V gene sequence: CDR1 SGHDT, CDR2 YYEEEE. This CDR3 is 15 amino acids long. This chain's CDR3 is CASSFTGGSGNTIYF. The DNA of the CDR3 is TGTGCCAGCAGCTTCACAGGGGGATCTGGAAACACCATATATTTT. The entire variable domain, with the rest obtained from reference TRBV5-6 and TRBJ1-3, is as follows: DAGVTQSPTHLIKTRGQQVTLRCSPKSGHDTVSWYQQALGQGPQFIFQYYEEEERQRGNFPDRFSGHQFPNYSSELNVNALLLGDSALYLCASSFTGGSGNTIYFGEGSWLTVV.

The gene calls are TRBV7-8 and TRBJ2-1; 8 bases are shared with TRBD2. This CDR3 spans 14 amino acids. The germline V gene has CDR1 SGHVS and CDR2 FQNEAQ. V gave up 3 bases and J gave up 6 bases; unmatched junction bases: 4. The CDR3: CASSFLREANEQFF. CDR3 sequence (DNA): TGTGCCAGCAGCTTTCTGCGGGAGGCCAATGAGCAGTTCTTC.

The genes are TRBV9 and TRBJ2-1; 12 nucleotides match TRBD2. The CDR3 totals 17 residues. V shed 0 bases and J 8 bases; nucleotides not matched to a gene: 9. CDR1 is SGDLS, CDR2 YYNGEE, per germline. The CDR3 loop is CASSVVASGRAGDEQFF. In DNA form, the CDR3 reads TGTGCCAGCAGCGTAGTAGCTAGCGGGAGGGCCGGGGATGAGCAGTTCTTC.

The rearrangement links TRBV19 to TRBJ1-3; 7 bases are shared with TRBD1. CDR1 is LNHDA and CDR2 is SQIVND in the germline V gene (reference sequence). CDR3 size: 17 residues. With 2 bases clipped from V and 0 bases from J, the junction kept 7 bases outside the gene matches. The chain's CDR3 is CASSIQSGTDSGNTIYF. The CDR3 DNA reads as TGTGCCAGTAGTATACAATCCGGGACAGACTCTGGAAACACCATATATTTT.

The rearrangement uses TRBV7-9 and TRBJ2-1, with TRBD1 as a possible D gene (6 bases). Trimming removed 5 bases from V and 7 bases from J, with 15 bases in between. Per germline, CDR1 SEHNR and CDR2 FQNEAQ (reference sequence). The CDR3 loop spans 14 amino acids. As DNA, the CDR3 is TGTGCCAGCAGCCATTGGAAGGGGGTGAATGAGCAGTTCTTC. This encodes CASSHWKGVNEQFF.

The chain couples TRBV11-1 to TRBJ2-7, with D hard to call. V was clipped by 2 bases and J by 0 bases, with 11 bases between them. The CDR3 contains 15 residues. CDR1 and CDR2 (germline): SGHAT, FQDESV (reference sequence). The CDR3 sequence: CASSLSRLSSYEQYF. The CDR3 DNA reads as TGTGCCAGCAGCTTATCGAGACTCTCCTCCTACGAGCAGTACTTC.

The CDR3, as DNA: TGTGCCAGCAGCCGCCCTGGAGGGGCCCGCGGCTACACCTTC. This gives the protein CASSRPGGARGYTF. The chain combines TRBV28 with TRBJ1-2, with D possibly TRBD1 on 5 matching bases. V gave up 6 bases and J gave up 8 bases, with 19 bases separating them. Germline V gene data show CDR1 as MDHEN and CDR2 as SYDVKM. The CDR3 extends over 14 amino acids.

The chain uses TRBV5-4 and TRBJ2-1, with 11 bases that match TRBD2. The junction had 12 bases not matched to a gene; V was cut back by 4 bases and J by 6 bases. There are 17 residues in the CDR3. Germline V gene lookup returns CDR1 SGHNT and CDR2 YYREEE (reference sequence). In DNA, the CDR3 is TGTGCCAGCAGCAGGTCGGTCCTAGCGGGAGGCCTCAATGAGCAGTTCTTC. Its protein is CASSRSVLAGGLNEQFF.

This chain links TRBV28 with TRBJ2-3, with a weak D call TRBD2 (6 bases). Trimming pared 3 bases from V and 1 base from J, leaving 11 bases between. Germline V lookup: CDR1 MDHEN, CDR2 SYDVKM. The CDR3 runs to 15 residues. CDR3 in DNA: TGTGCCAGCAGTTTGGGTAGACTAGGCACAGATACGCAGTATTTT. This gives the protein CASSLGRLGTDTQYF. Filled out from reference TRBV28 and TRBJ2-3, the complete variable domain reads DVKVTQSSRYLVKRTGEKVFLECVQDMDHENMFWYRQDPGLGLRLIYFSYDVKMKEKGDIPEGYSVSREKKERFSLILESASTNQTSMYLCASSLGRLGTDTQYFGPGTRLTVL.

The chain employs TRBV19 and TRBJ2-6; 9 nucleotides match TRBD2. The CDR3 length is 17 residues. With 3 bases clipped from V and 4 bases from J, the junction kept 7 bases outside the gene matches. Germline CDR1 LNHDA, CDR2 SQIVND (reference sequence). CDR3 sequence: CASSIMAGGEGANVLTF. CDR3 DNA: TGTGCCAGTAGTATTATGGCGGGGGGGGAAGGGGCCAACGTCCTGACTTTC.

V usage is TRBV10-3 and J usage is TRBJ2-5, with a possible D match to TRBD1 (6 bases). Germline assignment: CDR1 ENHRY and CDR2 SYGVKD. V lost 6 bases and J 6 bases, leaving 17 bases between the germline ends. The CDR3 extends over 14 amino acids. This CDR3 reads CAIRGDNNEKTQYF. CDR3 nucleotide sequence: TGTGCCATCAGGGGGGACAATAACGAAAAGACCCAGTACTTC.

The rearrangement uses TRBV13 and TRBJ1-1, with a weak D call TRBD1 (5 bases). CDR3 size: 14 residues. CDR1 and CDR2 (germline): PRHDT, FYEKMQ (reference sequence). Trimming shortened V by 5 bases and J by 6 bases, and 16 bases separated the two germline ends. The CDR3 sequence is CASSAGGGVAEAFF. The CDR3 DNA is TGTGCCAGCAGCGCCGGCGGGGGGGTCGCTGAAGCTTTCTTT. Complete variable domain (other parts from reference TRBV13 and TRBJ1-1): AAGVIQSPRHLIKEKRETATLKCYPIPRHDTVYWYQQGPGQDPQFLISFYEKMQSDKGSIPDRFSAQQFSDYHSELNMSSLELGDSALYFCASSAGGGVAEAFFGQGTRLTVV.

This chain links TRBV2 with TRBJ2-1, with TRBD1 matching 8 bases. This CDR3 spans 15 amino acids. V was clipped by 5 bases and J by 2 bases; unmatched bases: 5. Germline lookup yields CDR1 SNHLY and CDR2 FYNNEI. In nucleotides, the CDR3 is TGTGCCAGCAGTCCTTTACAGGGGGCCTACAATGAGCAGTTCTTC. Amino acids: CASSPLQGAYNEQFF.

This clone has a handful of counts. The chain joins TRBV5-6 to TRBJ1-3; 7 nucleotides align to TRBD1. CDR1 and CDR2 from the germline V gene are SGHDT and YYEEEE. V shed 4 bases, J shed 2 bases, and the junction held 18 bases outside the gene matches. This CDR3 has 19 residues. The CDR3 DNA sequence: TGTGCCAGCAGCCCCTGGGACAGCTTTCTCACAGTGACTGGAAACACCATATATTTT. Translation: CASSPWDSFLTVTGNTIYF.